This T cell receptor (beta chain) was sequenced in a study of blood T cell repertoires in COVID-19. Authors' data handling: Amplification from reference gene primers served as the basis for estimated nucleated cell counts. Here immunoSEQ multiplex PCR was the method, and the copy in TCRdb shows in-frame clones only, minus some. V, J and clone size are taken as reported in that table, and D and trimming were inferred from the DNA itself. The sample records 110,000 to 150,000 clones, 81% being singletons. The V gene's germline CDR1 is SEHNR and CDR2 FQNEAQ (reference sequence). This CDR3 has 12 residues. Trimming took 2 bases from V and 3 from J, leaving 5 bases between them.

The material sequenced was peripheral blood. This rearrangement joins TRBV7-9 to TRBJ2-7, with unresolved D. The origin of this receptor is a human donor in a cohort sampled during active COVID-19. CDR3 DNA: TGTGCCAGCAGCTTACAGTACTACGAGCAGTACTTC. This sequence encodes CASSLQYYEQYF.